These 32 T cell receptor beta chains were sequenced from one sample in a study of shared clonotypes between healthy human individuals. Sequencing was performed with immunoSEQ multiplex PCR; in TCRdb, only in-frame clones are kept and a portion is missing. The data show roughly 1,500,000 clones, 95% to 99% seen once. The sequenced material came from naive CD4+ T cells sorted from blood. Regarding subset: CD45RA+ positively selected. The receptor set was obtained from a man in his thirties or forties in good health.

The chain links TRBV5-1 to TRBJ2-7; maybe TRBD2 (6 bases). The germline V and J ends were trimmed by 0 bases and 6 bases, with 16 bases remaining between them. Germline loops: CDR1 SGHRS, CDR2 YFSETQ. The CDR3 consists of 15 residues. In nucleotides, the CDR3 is TGCGCCAGCAGCTTGGATGGGGGGACTCGTTTCGAGCAGTACTTC. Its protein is CASSLDGGTRFEQYF.

The chain's CDR3 is CASTRAAVDYGYTF. DNA of the CDR3: TGTGCCAGCACGAGGGCGGCGGTAGACTATGGCTACACCTTC. V is TRBV18 and J is TRBJ1-2; D unclear. The CDR3 sequence is 14 residues long. The germline V gene has CDR1 KGHSH and CDR2 LQKENI. V lost 8 bases and J 3 bases, leaving 16 bases between the germline ends.

The CDR3 DNA is TGCGCCAGTGGAGACAGGGGGCGAGAGGGCTACACCTTC. Protein sequence: CASGDRGREGYTF. The V and J genes are TRBV5-1 and TRBJ1-2; TRBD1 aligns across 10 bases. Per the germline V gene, CDR1 is SGHRS and CDR2 is YFSETQ. This CDR3 spans 13 amino acids. The V and J ends lost 8 bases and 8 bases, in that order; junction bases with no gene match: 9.

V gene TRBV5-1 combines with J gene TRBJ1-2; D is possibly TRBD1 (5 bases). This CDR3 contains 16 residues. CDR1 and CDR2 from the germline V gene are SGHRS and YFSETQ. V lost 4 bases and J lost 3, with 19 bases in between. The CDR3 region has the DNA TGCGCCAGCAGCCGGACCCTCCCGGACACAGACTATGGCTACACCTTC. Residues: CASSRTLPDTDYGYTF.

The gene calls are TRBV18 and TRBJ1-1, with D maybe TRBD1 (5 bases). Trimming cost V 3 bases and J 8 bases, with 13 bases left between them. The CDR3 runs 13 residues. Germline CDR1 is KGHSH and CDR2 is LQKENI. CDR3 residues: CASSPGGIGEAFF. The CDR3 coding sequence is TGTGCCAGCTCACCTGGGGGTATAGGGGAAGCTTTCTTT.

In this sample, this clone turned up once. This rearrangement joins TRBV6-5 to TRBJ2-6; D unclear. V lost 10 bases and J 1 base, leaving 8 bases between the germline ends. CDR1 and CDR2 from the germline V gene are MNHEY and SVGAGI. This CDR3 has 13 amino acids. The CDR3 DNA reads TGTGCCACCACCGGGTCTGGGGCCAACGTCCTGACTTTC. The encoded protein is CATTGSGANVLTF.

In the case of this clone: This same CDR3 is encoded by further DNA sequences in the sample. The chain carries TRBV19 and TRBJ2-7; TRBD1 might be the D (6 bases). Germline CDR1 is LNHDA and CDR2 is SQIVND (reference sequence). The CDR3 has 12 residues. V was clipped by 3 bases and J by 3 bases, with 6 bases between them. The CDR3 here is CASSMDSYEQYF. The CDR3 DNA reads TGTGCCAGTAGTATGGACAGCTACGAGCAGTACTTC.

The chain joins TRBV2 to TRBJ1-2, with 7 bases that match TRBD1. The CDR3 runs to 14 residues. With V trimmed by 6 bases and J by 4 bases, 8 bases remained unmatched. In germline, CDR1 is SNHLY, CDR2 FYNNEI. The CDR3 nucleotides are TGTGCCAGCAGGCTATCCGGGACAGTCTATGGCTACACCTTC. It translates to CASRLSGTVYGYTF.

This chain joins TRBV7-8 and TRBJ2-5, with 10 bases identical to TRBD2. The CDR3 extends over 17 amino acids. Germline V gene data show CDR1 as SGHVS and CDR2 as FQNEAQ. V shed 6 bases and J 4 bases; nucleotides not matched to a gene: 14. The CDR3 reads CASRIPGGSGRTETQYF. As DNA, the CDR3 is TGTGCCAGCAGAATACCCGGGGGTAGCGGGAGGACAGAGACCCAGTACTTC. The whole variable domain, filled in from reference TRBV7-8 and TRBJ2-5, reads GAGVSQSPRYKVAKRGQDVALRCDPISGHVSLFWYQQALGQGPEFLTYFQNEAQLDKSGLPSDRFFAERPEGSVSTLKIQRTQQEDSAVYLCASRIPGGSGRTETQYFGPGTRLLVL.

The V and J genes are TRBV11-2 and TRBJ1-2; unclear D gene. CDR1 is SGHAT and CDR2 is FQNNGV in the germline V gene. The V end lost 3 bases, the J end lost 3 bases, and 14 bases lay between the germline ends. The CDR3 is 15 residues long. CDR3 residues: CASSLGRGRDYGYTF. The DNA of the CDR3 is TGTGCCAGCAGCTTGGGGAGAGGGAGGGACTATGGCTACACCTTC.

CDR3 sequence (DNA): TGTGCCAGCACCACCGGGGTGCCCGGGGAGCTGTTTTTT. This encodes CASTTGVPGELFF. The chain recombines TRBV6-5 with TRBJ2-2, with a weak D call TRBD2 (5 bases). Trimming left V 7 bases short and J 6 bases short, with 12 bases between. There are 13 residues in the CDR3. Germline values: CDR1 MNHEY, CDR2 SVGAGI.

The CDR3: CASSYRQGYGYTF. CDR3 bases: TGTGCCAGCAGTTATCGGCAGGGATATGGCTACACCTTC. The chain links TRBV6-5 to TRBJ1-2, with D possibly matching TRBD1 (5 bases). V was cut by 3 bases and J by 5 bases, with 10 bases left in between. There are 13 residues in the CDR3. Per germline, CDR1 MNHEY and CDR2 SVGAGI.

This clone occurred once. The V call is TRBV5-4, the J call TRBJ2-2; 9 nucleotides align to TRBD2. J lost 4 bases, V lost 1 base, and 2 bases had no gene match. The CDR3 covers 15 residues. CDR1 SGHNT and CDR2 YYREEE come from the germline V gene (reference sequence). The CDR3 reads CASSLPAGGTGELFF. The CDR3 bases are TGTGCCAGCAGCTTGCCAGCGGGAGGCACCGGGGAGCTGTTTTTT.

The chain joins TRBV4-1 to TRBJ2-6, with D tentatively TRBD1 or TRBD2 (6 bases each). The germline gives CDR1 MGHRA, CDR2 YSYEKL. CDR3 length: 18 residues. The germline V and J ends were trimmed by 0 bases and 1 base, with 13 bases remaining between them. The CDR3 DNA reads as TGCGCCAGCAGCCAAGATAGCGGACAGAGATCTGGGGCCAACGTCCTGACTTTC. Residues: CASSQDSGQRSGANVLTF.

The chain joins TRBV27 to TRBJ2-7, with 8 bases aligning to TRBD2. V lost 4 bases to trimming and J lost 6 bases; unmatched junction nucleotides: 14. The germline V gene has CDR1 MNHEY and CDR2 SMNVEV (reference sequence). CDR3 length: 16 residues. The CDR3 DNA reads TGTGCCAGCAGTTGGCACCCAAGCGGGGGAGCGTCCGAGCAGTACTTC. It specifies CASSWHPSGGASEQYF.

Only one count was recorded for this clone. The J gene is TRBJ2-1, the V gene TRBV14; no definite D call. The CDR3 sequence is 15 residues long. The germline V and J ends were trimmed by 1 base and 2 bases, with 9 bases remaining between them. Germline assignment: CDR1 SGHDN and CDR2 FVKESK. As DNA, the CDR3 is TGTGCCAGCAGCCAAGGCCCCACGGCCTACAATGAGCAGTTCTTC. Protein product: CASSQGPTAYNEQFF.

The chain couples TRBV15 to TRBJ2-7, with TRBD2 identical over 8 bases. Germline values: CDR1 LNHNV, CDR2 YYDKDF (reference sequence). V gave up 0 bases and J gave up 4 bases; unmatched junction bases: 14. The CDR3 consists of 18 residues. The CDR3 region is CATSRDLGPELADYEQYF. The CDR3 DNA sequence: TGTGCCACCAGCAGAGATTTGGGTCCGGAACTAGCGGATTACGAGCAGTACTTC. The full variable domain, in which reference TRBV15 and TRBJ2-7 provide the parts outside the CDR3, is DAMVIQNPRYQVTQFGKPVTLSCSQTLNHNVMYWYQQKSSQAPKLLFHYYDKDFNNEADTPDNFQSRRPNTSFCFLDIRSPGLGDTAMYLCATSRDLGPELADYEQYFGPGTRLTVT.

The CDR3 DNA reads as TGCGCCAGCAGGGCAGCGGGTGTCCAAGAGACCCAGTACTTC. Encoded protein: CASRAAGVQETQYF. This chain connects TRBV10-2 to TRBJ2-5; D may be TRBD2 (6 bases). Germline loops: CDR1 WSHSY, CDR2 SAAADI. Trimming shortened V by 6 bases and J by 1 base, and 12 bases separated the two germline ends. The CDR3 contains 14 residues.

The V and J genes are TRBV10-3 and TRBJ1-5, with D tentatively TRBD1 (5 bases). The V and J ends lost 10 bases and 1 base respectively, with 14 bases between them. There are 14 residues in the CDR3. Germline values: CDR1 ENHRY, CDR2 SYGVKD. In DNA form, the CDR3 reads TGTGCCACCGGGGACTTCCGGAGCAATCAGCCCCAGCATTTT. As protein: CATGDFRSNQPQHF.

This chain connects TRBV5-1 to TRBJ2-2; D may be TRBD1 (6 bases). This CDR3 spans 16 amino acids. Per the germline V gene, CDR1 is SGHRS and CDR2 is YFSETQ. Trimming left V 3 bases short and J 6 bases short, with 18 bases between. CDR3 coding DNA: TGCGCCAGCAGCTGGGACACTCCGACAGCGCCCGGGGAGCTGTTTTTT. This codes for CASSWDTPTAPGELFF.

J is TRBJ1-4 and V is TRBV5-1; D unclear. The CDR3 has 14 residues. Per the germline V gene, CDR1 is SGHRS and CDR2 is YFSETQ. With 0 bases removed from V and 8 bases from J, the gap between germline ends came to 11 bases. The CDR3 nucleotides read TGCGCCAGCAGCTTGGATCTCCTGCGGGAAAAACTGTTTTTT. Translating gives CASSLDLLREKLFF.

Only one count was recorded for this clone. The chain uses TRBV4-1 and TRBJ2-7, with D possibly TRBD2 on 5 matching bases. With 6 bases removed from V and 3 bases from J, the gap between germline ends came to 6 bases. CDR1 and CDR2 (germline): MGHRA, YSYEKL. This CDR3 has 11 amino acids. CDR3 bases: TGCGCCAGCAGTGGACTCTACGAGCAGTACTTC. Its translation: CASSGLYEQYF.

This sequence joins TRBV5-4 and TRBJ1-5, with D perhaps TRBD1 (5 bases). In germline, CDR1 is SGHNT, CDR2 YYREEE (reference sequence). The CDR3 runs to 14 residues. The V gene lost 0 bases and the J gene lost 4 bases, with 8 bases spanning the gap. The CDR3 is CASSLEGENQPQHF. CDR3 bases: TGTGCCAGCAGCTTGGAAGGGGAAAATCAGCCCCAGCATTTT.

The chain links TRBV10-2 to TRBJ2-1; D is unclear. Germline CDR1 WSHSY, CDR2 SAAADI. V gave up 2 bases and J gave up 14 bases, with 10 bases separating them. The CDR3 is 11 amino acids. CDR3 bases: TGCGCCAGCAGTGAGCCAGACAAGGAGTTCTTC. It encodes CASSEPDKEFF.

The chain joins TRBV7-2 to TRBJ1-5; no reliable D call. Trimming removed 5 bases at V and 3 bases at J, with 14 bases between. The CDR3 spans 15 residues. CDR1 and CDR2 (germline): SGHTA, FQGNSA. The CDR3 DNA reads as TGTGCCAGCAGCGCCGGTCCAGATTACAATCAGCCCCAGCATTTT. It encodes CASSAGPDYNQPQHF. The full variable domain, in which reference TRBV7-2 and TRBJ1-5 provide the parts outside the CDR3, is GAGVSQSPSNKVTEKGKDVELRCDPISGHTALYWYRQSLGQGLEFLIYFQGNSAPDKSGLPSDRFSAERTGGSVSTLTIQRTQQEDSAVYLCASSAGPDYNQPQHFGDGTRLSIL.

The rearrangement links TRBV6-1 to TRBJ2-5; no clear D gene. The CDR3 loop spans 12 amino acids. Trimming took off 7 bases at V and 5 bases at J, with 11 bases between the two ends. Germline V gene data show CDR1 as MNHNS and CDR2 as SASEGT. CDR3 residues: CASTVNEETQYF. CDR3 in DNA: TGTGCCAGCACGGTGAATGAGGAGACCCAGTACTTC.

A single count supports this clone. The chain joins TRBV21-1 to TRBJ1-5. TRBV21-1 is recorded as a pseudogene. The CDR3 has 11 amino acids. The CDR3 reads CARIDVSSQHF. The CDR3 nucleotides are TGTGCCAGGATAGACGTCTCTTCACAGCATTTT.

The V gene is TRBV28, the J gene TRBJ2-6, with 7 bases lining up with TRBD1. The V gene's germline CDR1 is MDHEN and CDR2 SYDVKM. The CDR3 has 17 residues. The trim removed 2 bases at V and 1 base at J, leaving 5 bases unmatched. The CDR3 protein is CASSLRQGVSGANVLTF. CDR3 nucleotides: TGTGCCAGCAGTTTAAGACAGGGCGTTTCTGGGGCCAACGTCCTGACTTTC. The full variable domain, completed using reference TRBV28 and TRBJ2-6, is DVKVTQSSRYLVKRTGEKVFLECVQDMDHENMFWYRQDPGLGLRLIYFSYDVKMKEKGDIPEGYSVSREKKERFSLILESASTNQTSMYLCASSLRQGVSGANVLTFGAGSRLTVL.

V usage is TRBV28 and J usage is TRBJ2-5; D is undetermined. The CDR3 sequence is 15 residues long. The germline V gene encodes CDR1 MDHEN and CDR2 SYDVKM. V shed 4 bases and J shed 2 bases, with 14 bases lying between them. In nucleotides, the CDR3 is TGTGCCAGCAGTTATTCTGCAGGAAGACAAGAGACCCAGTACTTC. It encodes CASSYSAGRQETQYF.

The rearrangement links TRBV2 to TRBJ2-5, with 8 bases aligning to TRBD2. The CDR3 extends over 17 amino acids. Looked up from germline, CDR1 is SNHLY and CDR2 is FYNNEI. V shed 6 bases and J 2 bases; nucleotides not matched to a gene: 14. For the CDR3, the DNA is TGTGCCAGCAGCCTTGGTGGCCTCACTAGCGGACAAGAGACCCAGTACTTC. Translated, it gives CASSLGGLTSGQETQYF.

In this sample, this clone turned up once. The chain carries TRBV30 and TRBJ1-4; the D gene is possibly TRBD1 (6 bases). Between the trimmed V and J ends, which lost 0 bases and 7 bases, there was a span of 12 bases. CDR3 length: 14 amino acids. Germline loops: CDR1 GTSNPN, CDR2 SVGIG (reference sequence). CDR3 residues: CAWSVEQGSEKLFF. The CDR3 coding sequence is TGTGCCTGGAGTGTAGAACAGGGTTCTGAAAAACTGTTTTTT.

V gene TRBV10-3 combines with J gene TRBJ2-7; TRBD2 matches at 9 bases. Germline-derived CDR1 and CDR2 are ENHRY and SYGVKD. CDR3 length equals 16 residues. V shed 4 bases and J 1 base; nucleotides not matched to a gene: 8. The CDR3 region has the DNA TGTGCCATCAGTGGGTTAGCGGGAGCCCCTTCCTACGAGCAGTACTTC. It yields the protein CAISGLAGAPSYEQYF.